The 27 T cell receptor beta chains listed next were all sequenced from one sample in a study of human T cells and chemical hapten exposure. TCRdb used MiXCR to reprocess the RACE reads, holding one entry per CDR3 protein. The data hold approximately 82,000 distinct CDR3 sequences, with around 7% observed a single time. Time point of the sample: patch test 2, 6 weeks after DPC sensitization. Described treatment: therapeutic diphenylcyclopropenone sensitization with weekly scalp DPC. Sample: whole blood, taken in connection with sensitization to the hapten diphenylcyclopropenone (DPC). Every receptor here comes from a woman aged 25 to 39 with alopecia areata. Some clones in this sample may be carry-over from other donors' samples.

The J gene is TRBJ2-5, the V gene TRBV5-1, with D possibly being TRBD1 (5 bases). Germline V CDR1 and CDR2: SGHRS, YFSETQ. V was cut by 0 bases and J by 3 bases, with 9 bases left in between. The CDR3 sequence is 14 residues long. The CDR3 reads CASSLDQGEETQYF. The DNA of the CDR3 is TGCGCCAGCAGCTTGGACCAGGGCGAAGAGACCCAGTACTTC.

This clonotype was counted ten times or more. CDR3 protein: CASSGPSGGRTDTQYF. CDR3 bases: TGTGCCAGCAGTGGTCCTAGCGGGGGAAGGACAGATACGCAGTATTTT. The rearrangement uses TRBV2 and TRBJ2-3; 10 bases line up with TRBD2. V lost 4 bases and J lost 3; bases outside the gene matches: 7. This CDR3 is built from 16 residues. Germline loops: CDR1 SNHLY, CDR2 FYNNEI.

This clonotype was observed at least ten times. The chain couples TRBV29-1 to TRBJ2-7, with a weak D call TRBD2 (6 bases). The germline gives CDR1 SQVTM, CDR2 ANQGSEA. V was cut by 3 bases and J by 2 bases, with 17 bases left in between. This CDR3 contains 15 residues. CDR3 coding DNA: TGCAGCGTTGAGGACCCGGAGGGCAGGGCCTACGAGCAGTACTTC. Translation gives CSVEDPEGRAYEQYF.

This chain uses TRBV29-1 with TRBJ1-3; D gene uncertain. This CDR3 has 16 amino acids. CDR1 and CDR2 from the germline V gene are SQVTM and ANQGSEA. Trimming pared 4 bases from V and 3 bases from J, leaving 19 bases between. This CDR3 reads CSVAGRSSQSGNTIYF. DNA for the CDR3: TGCAGCGTTGCAGGAAGGTCGAGTCAGAGTGGAAACACCATATATTTT.

This clonotype showed up many times. This sequence joins TRBV15 and TRBJ1-3; no reliable D call. The germline gives CDR1 LNHNV, CDR2 YYDKDF (reference sequence). V lost 5 bases to trimming and J lost 9 bases, with 17 bases between them. The CDR3 sequence is 14 residues long. The DNA for the CDR3 is TGTGCCACCAGCTCCGACCGAGGGTCTACCACCATATATTTT. Protein: CATSSDRGSTTIYF.

This clonotype was recorded many times. The CDR3 region is CASSERGDPKTQYF. The CDR3 nucleotides read TGTGCCAGCAGTGAGCGGGGGGACCCCAAGACCCAGTACTTC. V and J are TRBV6-5 and TRBJ2-5; 9 bases match TRBD2. CDR3 length equals 14 residues. CDR1 is MNHEY, CDR2 SVGAGI, per germline. J gave up 6 bases and V 5 bases, and 7 bases lay outside the gene matches.

The sample holds many counts of this clonotype. V is TRBV5-6 and J is TRBJ1-2, with a weak D call TRBD1 (6 bases). Germline CDR1 reads SGHDT; CDR2 reads YYEEEE. Trimming took off 4 bases at V and 4 bases at J, with 17 bases between the two ends. This CDR3 is 15 amino acids long. The CDR3 spells CASSRPGAFGYGYTF. The CDR3 nucleotides are TGTGCCAGCAGCCGCCCGGGGGCATTTGGCTATGGCTACACCTTC.

Regarding this clonotype: This may be a read error, as it is one base from a much larger clone. The CDR3 DNA reads as TGTGCCAGCAGCTTTCCAGGGACTGGAACCACCATATATTTT. Its protein is CASSFPGTGTTIYF. The chain couples TRBV5-6 to TRBJ1-3, with D tentatively TRBD1 (5 bases). This CDR3 comprises 14 residues. Germline V lookup: CDR1 SGHDT, CDR2 YYEEEE.

The genes are TRBV19 and TRBJ2-6, with TRBD2 as a possible D gene (6 bases). The V and J ends lost 2 bases and 2 bases respectively, with 19 bases between them. Germline CDR1 reads LNHDA; CDR2 reads SQIVND (reference sequence). There are 19 residues in the CDR3. CDR3 sequence: CASSIIGTRRGAGANVLTF. The CDR3 coding sequence is TGTGCCAGTAGTATAATCGGGACTCGACGAGGCGCTGGGGCCAACGTCCTGACTTTC.

This clonotype showed up just a few times. V gene TRBV6-4 combines with J gene TRBJ1-2, with D unresolved. Germline lookup yields CDR1 MRHNA and CDR2 SNTAGT. This CDR3 is built from 14 residues. V lost 2 bases to trimming and J lost 6 bases, with 13 bases between them. CDR3 nucleotide sequence: TGTGCCAGCAGTGACGGCTCAGGAGGAGATGGCTACACCTTC. Translation: CASSDGSGGDGYTF.

Of note for this clonotype: Just one base apart from a much larger clone, this may be a read error. The chain uses TRBV29-1 and TRBJ2-4; D possibly corresponds to TRBD1 (5 bases). CDR3 length equals 12 residues. Germline assignment: CDR1 SQVTM and CDR2 ANQGSEA. The V end was cut by 7 bases, the J end by 3 bases, with 10 bases between. The CDR3 nucleotides read TGCAGCGCTAGACAGATCAAAAACATTCAGTACTTC. This encodes CSARQIKNIQYF.

At least ten counts were recorded for this clonotype. The chain has TRBV9 and TRBJ1-1; D unresolved. V was trimmed by 3 bases and J by 4 bases, leaving 10 bases between them. From germline, CDR1 is SGDLS and CDR2 YYNGEE. This CDR3 is built from 13 residues. The CDR3 nucleotides are TGTGCCAGCAGCGCGGTTTTGGGCACTGAAGCTTTCTTT. It yields the protein CASSAVLGTEAFF.

This clonotype came up many times. The genes are TRBV7-2 and TRBJ2-1; D tentatively reads TRBD1 or TRBD2 (5 bases each). This CDR3 contains 15 residues. V was clipped by 5 bases and J by 5 bases, with 16 bases between them. Germline loops: CDR1 SGHTA, CDR2 FQGNSA. DNA for the CDR3: TGTGCCAGCAGCCCCACAGGTCGAGGGAACAATGAGCAGTTCTTC. Translation gives CASSPTGRGNNEQFF.

The chain uses TRBV18 and TRBJ1-3, with D unclear. The germline gives CDR1 KGHSH, CDR2 LQKENI. CDR3 length: 16 residues. The V end was cut by 3 bases, the J end by 0 bases, with 12 bases between. For the CDR3, the DNA is TGTGCCAGCTCACCTACCCCAGGTGACTCTGGAAACACCATATATTTT. It translates to CASSPTPGDSGNTIYF.

The V call is TRBV6-2 or TRBV6-3, the J call TRBJ1-5, with TRBD1 matching over 7 bases. Germline V gene sequence: CDR1 MNHEY, CDR2 SVGEGT. CDR3 size: 15 residues. The V segment lost 5 bases and the J segment 0 bases; nucleotides outside the gene matches: 4. The CDR3 protein is CASSQTGLSNQPQHF. The CDR3 DNA reads TGTGCCAGCAGTCAGACAGGGCTTAGCAATCAGCCCCAGCATTTT.

The chain links TRBV7-9 to TRBJ2-7; TRBD1 matches 7 bases. The CDR3 contains 16 residues. Per germline, CDR1 SEHNR and CDR2 FQNEAQ (reference sequence). Trimming removed 4 bases from V and 0 bases from J; junction bases left unmatched: 9. CDR3: CASSSRIGTVSYEQYF. CDR3 nucleotides: TGTGCCAGCAGCTCACGAATTGGGACAGTCTCCTACGAGCAGTACTTC. Full variable domain (remainder filled in from reference TRBV7-9 and TRBJ2-7): DTGVSQNPRHKITKRGQNVTFRCDPISEHNRLYWYRQTLGQGPEFLTYFQNEAQLEKSRLLSDRFSAERPKGSFSTLEIQRTEQGDSAMYLCASSSRIGTVSYEQYFGPGTRLTVT.

This clonotype came up a few times. The V call is TRBV5-1, the J call TRBJ1-1, with TRBD1 matching over 8 bases. J was trimmed by 4 bases and V by 2 bases; bases with no gene match: 4. This CDR3 region has 14 residues. Germline CDR1 and CDR2: SGHRS and YFSETQ. CDR3 in DNA: TGCGCCAGCAGCTTACAGGGGGAAGGCACTGAAGCTTTCTTT. Protein product: CASSLQGEGTEAFF.

This clonotype was seen repeatedly, ten times or more. The chain uses TRBV12-3 or TRBV12-4 and TRBJ1-1; possibly TRBD1 for D (5 bases). V was cut by 1 base and J by 5 bases, with 11 bases left in between. The CDR3 is 14 amino acids. CDR3 amino acids: CASSLVGVGTEAFF. The CDR3 bases are TGTGCCAGCAGTTTAGTAGGGGTCGGAACTGAAGCTTTCTTT.

This clonotype was counted at least ten times. V gene TRBV5-6 combines with J gene TRBJ1-1; 7 nucleotides agree with TRBD1. Germline V gene data show CDR1 as SGHDT and CDR2 as YYEEEE. CDR3 length: 14 residues. J lost 0 bases, V lost 3 bases, and 2 bases had no gene match. For the CDR3, the DNA is TGTGCCAGCAGCTGGACAGGTTTGAACACTGAAGCTTTCTTT. Protein sequence: CASSWTGLNTEAFF.

This sequence joins TRBV7-9 and TRBJ2-4; 8 bases align to TRBD1. The V and J ends lost 6 bases and 6 bases, in that order; junction bases with no gene match: 4. Germline CDR1 SEHNR, CDR2 FQNEAQ (reference sequence). This CDR3 has 13 amino acids. The CDR3 region has the DNA TGTGCCAGCAGTAAACAGGGGGGAAACATTCAGTACTTC. Translation gives CASSKQGGNIQYF.

This clonotype was seen at least ten times. The chain carries TRBV6-5 and TRBJ2-1, with D unclear. Germline V gives CDR1 MNHEY, CDR2 SVGAGI. This CDR3 contains 14 residues. Deletions cut 8 bases from V and 2 bases from J, with 13 bases between. As DNA, the CDR3 is TGTGCCAGCCAGATATCTTTTGCCTACAATGAGCAGTTCTTC. The encoded protein is CASQISFAYNEQFF.

This clonotype was seen many times. This chain connects TRBV10-3 to TRBJ1-3, with D tentatively TRBD1 (6 bases). This CDR3 comprises 13 residues. Germline V CDR1 and CDR2: ENHRY, SYGVKD. V was trimmed by 7 bases and J by 3 bases, leaving 10 bases between them. CDR3 nucleotide sequence: TGTGCCATCACTCCAGGGGTTGGAAACACCATATATTTT. This encodes CAITPGVGNTIYF.

This clonotype was seen ten or more times. This chain joins TRBV11-2 and TRBJ2-4, with D uncertain. V was clipped by 4 bases and J by 4 bases, with 8 bases between them. The germline CDR1 and CDR2 sequences are SGHAT and FQNNGV. The CDR3 contains 13 residues. As DNA, the CDR3 is TGTGCCAGCAGCTCCGGGCCTAAAAACATTCAGTACTTC. This translates into CASSSGPKNIQYF.

This chain links TRBV12-5 with TRBJ1-2; 7 bases map to TRBD1. CDR3 size: 12 residues. The ends lost 7 bases at V and 7 bases at J; junction bases unmatched: 6. Germline V lookup: CDR1 LGHNT, CDR2 FRNRAP. For the CDR3, the DNA is TGTGCTAGTGAGGGGGAGGGGGCTGGCTACACCTTC. This translates into CASEGEGAGYTF.

This clonotype has only a few counts. Germline and junction disagree at one end, which may indicate a read error. The rearrangement links TRBV6-5 to TRBJ1-4; D remains ambiguous. Germline V gives CDR1 MNHEY, CDR2 SVGAGI. The CDR3 covers 15 residues. CDR3 region: CASSDSGRDNEKLFF. CDR3 nucleotides: TGTGCCAGCAGTGACTCCGGGAGAGATAATGAAAAACTGTTTTTT.

This clonotype was recorded at least ten times. The chain uses TRBV5-1 and TRBJ1-6; 7 nucleotides line up with TRBD1. The junction had 9 bases not matched to a gene; V was cut back by 3 bases and J by 9 bases. Looked up from germline, CDR1 is SGHRS and CDR2 is YFSETQ. The CDR3 has 15 residues. CDR3 in amino acids: CASSWTPWTGSPLHF. The DNA of the CDR3 is TGCGCCAGCAGCTGGACCCCCTGGACAGGTTCACCCCTCCACTTT.

This clonotype appeared many times. The CDR3 DNA reads TGTGCCAGCCGGCGACTGAACACTGAAGCTTTCTTT. This gives the protein CASRRLNTEAFF. This chain links TRBV7-2 with TRBJ1-1; D is undetermined. The CDR3 extends over 12 amino acids. The V gene lost 8 bases and the J gene lost 0 bases, with 7 bases spanning the gap. In germline, CDR1 is SGHTA, CDR2 FQGNSA.